This TCR beta chain was captured by sequencing in a study of brain T cells in children with intractable seizures. Study-wide results and caveats: Pre- and post-surgery blood differed in depth, so pre-surgery absences may be undersampling.

Sequenced by immunoSEQ multiplex PCR; TCRdb stores in-frame clones only, minus some. Of hundreds of thousands of clones detected, more than 85% appear once; the ten largest clones hold 5% to 7%. Germline CDR1 and CDR2: SGHVS and FNYEAQ. The CDR3 consists of 15 residues. The germline V and J ends were trimmed by 2 bases and 4 bases, with 14 bases remaining between them. This clone was seen only once. What it binds is not known. This sample's time point: blood from clinic visit 5 months post-surgery; TSC patient then seizure free. Only cases whose brain tissue showed the highest T cell transcript signatures were sequenced.

The source of this sequence is a boy less than two years old with tuberous sclerosis and intractable seizures. Specimen: peripheral blood, collected more than 4 months after surgery. This chain links TRBV7-6 with TRBJ1-1; tentatively, D is TRBD1 (5 bases). The CDR3 sequence is CASSLSWGAGTEAFF. The CDR3 DNA reads TGTGCCAGCAGCTTAAGTTGGGGCGCGGGCACTGAAGCTTTCTTT.